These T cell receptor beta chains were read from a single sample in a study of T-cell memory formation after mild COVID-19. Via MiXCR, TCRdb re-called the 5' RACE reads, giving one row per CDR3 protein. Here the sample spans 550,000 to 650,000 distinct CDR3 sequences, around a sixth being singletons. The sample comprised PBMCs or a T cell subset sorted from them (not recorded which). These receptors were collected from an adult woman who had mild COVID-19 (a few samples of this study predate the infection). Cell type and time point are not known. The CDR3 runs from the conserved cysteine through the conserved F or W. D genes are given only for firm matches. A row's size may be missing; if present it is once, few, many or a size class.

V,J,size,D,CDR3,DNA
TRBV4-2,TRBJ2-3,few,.,CASSQAGTSTDTQYF,TGTGCCAGCAGCCAAGCAGGGACTAGCACAGATACGCAGTATTTT
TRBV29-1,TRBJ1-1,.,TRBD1,CSVSRDRGLTEAFF,TGCAGCGTCTCCCGGGACAGGGGTCTCACTGAAGCTTTCTTT
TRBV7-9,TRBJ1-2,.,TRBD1,CASSYSGTGGQNYGYTF,TGTGCCAGCAGCTACTCAGGGACAGGGGGCCAAAACTATGGCTACACCTTC
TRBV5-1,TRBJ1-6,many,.,CASSLTGPNSPLHF,TGCGCCAGCAGCTTGACAGGGCCTAATTCACCCCTCCACTTT
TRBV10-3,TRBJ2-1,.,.,CAISRRGAGNEQFF,TGTGCCATCAGTAGACGGGGGGCTGGCAATGAGCAGTTCTTC
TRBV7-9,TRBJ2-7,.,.,CASSFPQGEQYF,TGTGCCAGCAGCTTCCCCCAGGGCGAGCAGTACTTC
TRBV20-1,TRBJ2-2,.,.,CSARHRARDTGELFF,TGCAGTGCTAGACACAGGGCGAGGGACACCGGGGAGCTGTTTTTT
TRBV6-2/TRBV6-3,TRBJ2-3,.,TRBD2,CASSFPLVAGETDTQYF,TGTGCCAGCAGTTTCCCCCTAGTAGCGGGAGAAACAGATACGCAGTATTTT
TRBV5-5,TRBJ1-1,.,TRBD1,CASSLVHRGLPEAFF,TGTGCCAGCAGCTTGGTGCACAGGGGTCTTCCTGAAGCTTTCTTT
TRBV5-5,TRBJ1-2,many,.,CASSQGLRGYTF,TGTGCCAGCAGCCAGGGACTGCGAGGCTACACCTTC
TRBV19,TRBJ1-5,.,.,CASSIVLAQPQHF,TGTGCCAGTAGTATAGTGTTAGCTCAGCCCCAGCATTTT